What follows are 10 T cell receptor beta chains derived from one specimen sequenced in a study of tumor-infiltrating lymphocytes in primary liver carcinoma. Starting from roughly 0.5 ug of total RNA, TCR beta cDNA was produced with a primer in the constant region. It was through three nested multiplex PCR rounds of slightly modified ARM-PCR that TCR beta libraries arose. A C-beta reverse primer was combined with TRBV1-TRBV30 forward primers in the first two PCR rounds, and each round had ten to eleven cycles. TCRdb independently ran MiXCR on the multiplex PCR reads; one entry per CDR3 protein. The sample holds about 180,000 distinct CDR3 sequences, roughly 60% seen once. RNA was extracted from whole blood without cell sorting, alongside germline DNA. The sample taken for sequencing was peripheral blood. These receptors came from a man between 40 and 49 years old with primary liver carcinoma and hepatitis B virus infection.

With respect to this clonotype: The junction shows a germline mismatch at one end, possibly a read error. The V gene is TRBV6-2 or TRBV6-3, the J gene TRBJ1-1; D remains unclear. CDR3 size: 16 residues. The V gene's germline CDR1 is MNHEY and CDR2 SVGEGT. This chain's CDR3 is CAGSCYSRAEETEAFF. The CDR3, as DNA: TGTGCCGGCAGTTGCTATTCCCGGGCAGAAGAGACTGAAGCTTTCTTT.

This clonotype was detected a few times. A much larger clone lies one base from this, so it may be a read error. The chain combines TRBV29-1 with TRBJ2-5; D ambiguous. Germline loops: CDR1 SQVTM, CDR2 ANQGSEA. Trimming left V 4 bases short and J 6 bases short, with 12 bases between. CDR3 size: 12 residues. CDR3 loop: CSVASQQKTQYF. CDR3 in DNA: TGCAGCGTTGCAAGTCAGCAAAAGACCCAGTACTTC.

The chain uses TRBV6-5 and TRBJ2-5; 8 bases match TRBD1. The CDR3 runs to 14 residues. Looked up from germline, CDR1 is MNHEY and CDR2 is SVGAGI. V lost 6 bases and J lost 1; bases outside the gene matches: 4. In DNA, the CDR3 is TGTGCCAGCAGGAGAACAGGGGGCCAAGAGACCCAGTACTTC. Its protein is CASRRTGGQETQYF.

With regard to this clonotype: A much larger clone lies a single base off, so this may be a read error. The V and J genes are TRBV11-2 and TRBJ2-5; 7 positions agree with TRBD1. V trimming: 2 bases; J trimming: 1 base; junction bases outside the gene matches: 16. CDR3 length: 19 amino acids. Germline V lookup: CDR1 SGHAT, CDR2 FQNNGV. The CDR3: CASSLPRTSLGQAQETQYF. The CDR3 nucleotides read TGTGCCAGCAGCTTACCCAGAACATCGCTAGGACAGGCCCAAGAGACCCAGTACTTC. Using reference TRBV11-2 and TRBJ2-5 for the parts outside the CDR3, the full variable domain is EAGVAQSPRYKIIEKRQSVAFWCNPISGHATLYWYQQILGQGPKLLIQFQNNGVVDDSQLPKDRFSAERLKGVDSTLKIQPAKLEDSAVYLCASSLPRTSLGQAQETQYFGPGTRLLVL.

The genes are TRBV12-3 or TRBV12-4 and TRBJ2-5; D is unclear. The CDR3 sequence is 13 residues long. V shed 1 base and J shed 4 bases, with 7 bases lying between them. The chain's CDR3 is CASSLVLGETQYF. The CDR3 DNA is TGTGCCAGCAGTTTAGTTCTTGGAGAGACCCAGTACTTC.

The chain has TRBV10-3 and TRBJ1-6, with D hard to call. This CDR3 spans 13 amino acids. Germline lookup yields CDR1 ENHRY and CDR2 SYGVKD. With 2 bases removed from V and 11 bases from J, the gap between germline ends came to 10 bases. Written as DNA, the CDR3 is TGTGCCATCAGTGAGCCAGAAAACGCACCCCTCCACTTT. This sequence encodes CAISEPENAPLHF.

This clonotype showed up just once. A much bigger clone sits one base away, suggesting this may be a read error. The V gene is TRBV11-3, the J gene TRBJ2-1; D not resolved. This CDR3 spans 15 amino acids. The ends were cut back, 4 bases at V and 0 bases at J, with 10 bases in the middle. Looked up from germline, CDR1 is SGHNT and CDR2 is YENEEA. As DNA, the CDR3 is TGTGCCAGCAGCTCGGACGGGCGCTCCTACAATGAGCAGTTCTTC. Amino acid sequence: CASSSDGRSYNEQFF.

A note on this clonotype: A much larger clone differs from this one at a single base, so this may be a read error. The CDR3 spells CASSLWGNQPQHF. Here the CDR3 DNA reads TGTGCCAGCAGCTTGTGGGGCAATCAGCCCCAGCATTTT. The chain has TRBV5-6 and TRBJ1-5; D is undetermined. The CDR3 loop spans 13 amino acids. Between the trimmed V and J ends, which lost 1 base and 2 bases, there was a span of 4 bases. The germline CDR1 and CDR2 sequences are SGHDT and YYEEEE.

J is TRBJ2-7 and V is TRBV28; D not certain. From germline, CDR1 is MDHEN and CDR2 SYDVKM. Trimming pared 3 bases from V and 9 bases from J, leaving 12 bases between. The CDR3 is made up of 12 amino acids. CDR3 region: CASSLQDEGQYF. The CDR3 DNA reads as TGTGCCAGCAGTTTGCAGGACGAAGGGCAGTACTTC.

The rearrangement uses TRBV29-1 and TRBJ2-1, with 8 bases lining up with TRBD1. The J segment lost 8 bases and the V segment lost 7 bases, leaving 10 bases of the junction unmatched. CDR1 and CDR2 (germline): SQVTM, ANQGSEA. The CDR3 is 13 residues long. CDR3 sequence (DNA): TGCAGCGGTGGCAGGGGGCACGGTGATGAGCAGTTCTTC. This encodes CSGGRGHGDEQFF.